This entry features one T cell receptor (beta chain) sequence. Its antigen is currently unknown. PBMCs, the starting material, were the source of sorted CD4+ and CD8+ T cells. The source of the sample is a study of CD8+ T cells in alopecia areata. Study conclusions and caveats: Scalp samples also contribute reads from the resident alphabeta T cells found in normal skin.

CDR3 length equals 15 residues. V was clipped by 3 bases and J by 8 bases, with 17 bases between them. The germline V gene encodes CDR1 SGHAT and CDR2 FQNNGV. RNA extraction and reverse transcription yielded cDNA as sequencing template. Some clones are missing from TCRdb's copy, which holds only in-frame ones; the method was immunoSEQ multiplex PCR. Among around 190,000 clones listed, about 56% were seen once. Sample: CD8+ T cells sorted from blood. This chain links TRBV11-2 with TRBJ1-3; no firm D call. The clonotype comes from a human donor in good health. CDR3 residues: CASSFSIDLLDTIYF. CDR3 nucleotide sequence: TGTGCCAGCAGCTTTAGTATCGACTTATTGGACACCATATATTTT.